The 11 T cell receptor beta chains reported below all come from one sample, sequenced in a study of regulatory T cells. Study findings and constraints: In CD3G-deficient patients, conventional CD4+ T cells were enriched for hydrophobic CDR3 residues at positions 6 and 7.

The antigens for these receptors are not known. Amplification used 52 TRBV primers and 13 TRBJ primers. The table came from immunoSEQ multiplex PCR; TCRdb's copy has only in-frame clones and leaves some out. The sample shows roughly 30,000 clones, about 90% of them seen only once. The material sequenced was conventional CD4+ T cells sorted from blood. The receptor set was obtained from a person aged 18-35 years with CD3G deficiency.

In its sample, this clone was seen once. The chain recombines TRBV5-1 with TRBJ2-3, with 7 bases that match TRBD1. V lost 4 bases and J lost 7; bases outside the gene matches: 12. The V gene's germline CDR1 is SGHRS and CDR2 YFSETQ. This CDR3 has 15 amino acids. CDR3 nucleotide sequence: TGCGCCAGCAGCCCGGACAGGAACCCTCCTTATACGCAGTATTTT. Its translation: CASSPDRNPPYTQYF.

V gene TRBV10-3 combines with J gene TRBJ2-1; D is unclear. The CDR3 is 15 amino acids. Germline V gene data show CDR1 as ENHRY and CDR2 as SYGVKD. The V gene lost 2 bases and the J gene lost 0 bases, with 8 bases spanning the gap. CDR3 sequence: CAISEGMSSYNEQFF. The DNA of the CDR3 is TGTGCCATCAGTGAGGGGATGAGCTCCTACAATGAGCAGTTCTTC.

This clone was recorded only once. V gene TRBV7-9 combines with J gene TRBJ2-3; 14 bases are a match to TRBD2. V gave up 3 bases and J gave up 4 bases; unmatched junction bases: 3. The CDR3 has 16 residues. Germline loops: CDR1 SEHNR, CDR2 FQNEAQ (reference sequence). Written as DNA, the CDR3 is TGTGCCAGCAGCTTGGGACTAGCGGGAGCGCCAGATACGCAGTATTTT. Its translation is CASSLGLAGAPDTQYF.

This clone appeared once. CDR3 coding DNA: TGCGCCAGCAGCTTGGCCTCAAGCGGGGGGTTCACAGATACGCAGTATTTT. Translation: CASSLASSGGFTDTQYF. The V call is TRBV5-1, the J call TRBJ2-3; 9 positions match TRBD2. CDR1 is SGHRS, CDR2 YFSETQ, per germline. The CDR3 has 17 residues. V was pared by 0 bases and J by 2 bases, with 7 bases of the junction left unmatched.

This chain links TRBV6-1 with TRBJ2-3; a weak D match, TRBD2 (6 bases). V was shortened by 6 bases and J by 2 bases, with 9 bases between the two germline ends. The CDR3 is made up of 13 amino acids. The germline CDR1 and CDR2 sequences are MNHNS and SASEGT. The CDR3 here is CASSGGYTDTQYF. Written as DNA, the CDR3 is TGTGCCAGCAGCGGGGGATACACAGATACGCAGTATTTT.

This clone was seen a handful of times. The chain recombines TRBV6-1 with TRBJ1-2; D gene uncertain. The V end was cut by 0 bases, the J end by 4 bases, with 9 bases between. This CDR3 is 14 amino acids long. Germline V CDR1 and CDR2: MNHNS, SASEGT. The DNA for the CDR3 is TGTGCCAGCAGTGAAGCGCGAGGTGTCTATGGCTACACCTTC. Its translation: CASSEARGVYGYTF.

The chain uses TRBV6-5 and TRBJ1-4, with D possibly TRBD1 on 5 matching bases. Germline V CDR1 and CDR2: MNHEY, SVGAGI. V gave up 6 bases and J gave up 3 bases, with 14 bases separating them. The CDR3 sequence is 15 residues long. The CDR3 sequence is CASRQTRGANEKLFF. The CDR3 region has the DNA TGTGCCAGCAGGCAGACACGGGGGGCTAATGAAAAACTGTTTTTT.

The chain links TRBV19 to TRBJ2-1, with D possibly TRBD1 on 6 matching bases. Looked up from germline, CDR1 is LNHDA and CDR2 is SQIVND (reference sequence). There are 14 residues in the CDR3. Trimming left V 9 bases short and J 7 bases short, with 19 bases between. In DNA, the CDR3 is TGTGCCAGCATGGGACAAGGGGCGGGTAATGAGCAGTTCTTC. It specifies CASMGQGAGNEQFF.

The chain recombines TRBV27 with TRBJ2-1, with 9 bases that match TRBD2. Germline loops: CDR1 MNHEY, CDR2 SMNVEV (reference sequence). The CDR3 sequence is 16 residues long. The trim removed 6 bases at V and 6 bases at J, leaving 12 bases unmatched. CDR3 nucleotides: TGTGCCAGCAGCCAAGCGGGCGGGAGGGTTGCCAATGAGCAGTTCTTC. It yields the protein CASSQAGGRVANEQFF.

The rearrangement joins TRBV20-1 to TRBJ2-3; TRBD1 might be the D (5 bases). The CDR3 covers 11 residues. Between the trimmed V and J ends, which lost 4 bases and 4 bases, there was a span of 6 bases. The germline CDR1 and CDR2 sequences are DFQATT and SNEGSKA (reference sequence). CDR3 loop: CSATGPDTQYF. The CDR3 coding sequence is TGCAGTGCTACAGGGCCAGATACGCAGTATTTT.

The chain joins TRBV7-9 to TRBJ1-2, with D uncertain. V gave up 2 bases and J gave up 2 bases, with 15 bases separating them. CDR1 SEHNR and CDR2 FQNEAQ come from the germline V gene (reference sequence). The CDR3 totals 16 residues. The CDR3 DNA reads TGTGCCAGCAGCTTAACCCAGGCTTTGGGGAACTATGGCTACACCTTC. Encoded protein: CASSLTQALGNYGYTF. Looking up the rest from reference TRBV7-9 and TRBJ1-2 gives the full variable domain: DTGVSQNPRHKITKRGQNVTFRCDPISEHNRLYWYRQTLGQGPEFLTYFQNEAQLEKSRLLSDRFSAERPKGSFSTLEIQRTEQGDSAMYLCASSLTQALGNYGYTFGSGTRLTVV.